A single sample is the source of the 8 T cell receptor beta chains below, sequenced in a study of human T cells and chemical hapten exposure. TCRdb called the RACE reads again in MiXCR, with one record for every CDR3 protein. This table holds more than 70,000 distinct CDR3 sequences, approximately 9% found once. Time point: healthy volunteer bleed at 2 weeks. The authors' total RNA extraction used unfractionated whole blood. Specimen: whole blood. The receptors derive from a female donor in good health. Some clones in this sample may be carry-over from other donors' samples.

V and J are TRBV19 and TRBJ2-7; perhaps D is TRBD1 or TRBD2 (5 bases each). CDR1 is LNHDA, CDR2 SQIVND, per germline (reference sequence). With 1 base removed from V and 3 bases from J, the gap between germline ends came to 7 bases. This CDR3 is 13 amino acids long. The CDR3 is CASSIGDGYEQYF. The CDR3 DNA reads TGTGCCAGTAGTATAGGGGACGGCTACGAGCAGTACTTC.

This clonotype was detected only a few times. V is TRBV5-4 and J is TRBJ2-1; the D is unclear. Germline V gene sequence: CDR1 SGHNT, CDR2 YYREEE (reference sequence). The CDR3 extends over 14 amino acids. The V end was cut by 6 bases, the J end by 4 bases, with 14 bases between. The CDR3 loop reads CASTMDPQYNEQFF. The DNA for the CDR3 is TGTGCCAGCACCATGGACCCCCAATACAATGAGCAGTTCTTC.

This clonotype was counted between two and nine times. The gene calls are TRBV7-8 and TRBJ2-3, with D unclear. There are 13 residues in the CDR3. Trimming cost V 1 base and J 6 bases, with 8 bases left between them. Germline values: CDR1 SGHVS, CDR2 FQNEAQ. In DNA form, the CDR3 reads TGTGCCAGCAGCTTAGTACCTGGCGATACGCAGTATTTT. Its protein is CASSLVPGDTQYF. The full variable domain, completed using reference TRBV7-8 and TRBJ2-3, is GAGVSQSPRYKVAKRGQDVALRCDPISGHVSLFWYQQALGQGPEFLTYFQNEAQLDKSGLPSDRFFAERPEGSVSTLKIQRTQQEDSAVYLCASSLVPGDTQYFGPGTRLTVL.

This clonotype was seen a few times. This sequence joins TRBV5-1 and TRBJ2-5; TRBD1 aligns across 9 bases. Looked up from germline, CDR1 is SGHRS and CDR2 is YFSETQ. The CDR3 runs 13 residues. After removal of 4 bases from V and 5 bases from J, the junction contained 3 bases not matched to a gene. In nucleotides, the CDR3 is TGCGCCAGCAGCGGGGACAGGGCCGAGACCCAGTACTTC. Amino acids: CASSGDRAETQYF. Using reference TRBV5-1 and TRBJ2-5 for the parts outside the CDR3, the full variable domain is KAGVTQTPRYLIKTRGQQVTLSCSPISGHRSVSWYQQTPGQGLQFLFEYFSETQRNKGNFPGRFSGRQFSNSRSEMNVSTLELGDSALYLCASSGDRAETQYFGPGTRLLVL.

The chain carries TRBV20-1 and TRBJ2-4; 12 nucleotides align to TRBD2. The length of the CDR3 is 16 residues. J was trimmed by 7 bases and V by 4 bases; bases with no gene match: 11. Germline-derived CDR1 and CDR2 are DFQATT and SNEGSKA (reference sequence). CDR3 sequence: CSAKGLAGPLSNIQYF. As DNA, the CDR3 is TGCAGTGCTAAAGGACTAGCGGGACCTTTATCGAACATTCAGTACTTC.

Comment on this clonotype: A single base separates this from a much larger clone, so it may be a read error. The CDR3 bases are TGTGCCAGCGGTGCGAGGGACCAGACCCAGTACTTC. Encoded protein: CASGARDQTQYF. V is TRBV6-6 and J is TRBJ2-5; D is possibly TRBD1 or TRBD2 (5 bases each). Trimming pared 8 bases from V and 6 bases from J, leaving 13 bases between. Germline V gene lookup returns CDR1 MNHNY and CDR2 SVGAGI (reference sequence). This CDR3 is built from 12 residues.

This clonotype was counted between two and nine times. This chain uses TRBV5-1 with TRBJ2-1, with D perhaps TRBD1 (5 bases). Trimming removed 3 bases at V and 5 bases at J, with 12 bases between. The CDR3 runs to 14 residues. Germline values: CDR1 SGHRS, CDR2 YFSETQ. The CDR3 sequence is CASSSGWGNNEQFF. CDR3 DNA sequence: TGCGCCAGCAGCTCAGGGTGGGGAAACAATGAGCAGTTCTTC.

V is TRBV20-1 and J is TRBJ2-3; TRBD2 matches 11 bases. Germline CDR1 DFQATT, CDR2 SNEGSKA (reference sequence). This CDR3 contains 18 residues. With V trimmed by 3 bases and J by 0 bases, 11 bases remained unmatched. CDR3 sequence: CSASEWGSGRGSTDTQYF. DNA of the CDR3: TGCAGTGCTAGTGAATGGGGTAGCGGGAGGGGCAGCACAGATACGCAGTATTTT.